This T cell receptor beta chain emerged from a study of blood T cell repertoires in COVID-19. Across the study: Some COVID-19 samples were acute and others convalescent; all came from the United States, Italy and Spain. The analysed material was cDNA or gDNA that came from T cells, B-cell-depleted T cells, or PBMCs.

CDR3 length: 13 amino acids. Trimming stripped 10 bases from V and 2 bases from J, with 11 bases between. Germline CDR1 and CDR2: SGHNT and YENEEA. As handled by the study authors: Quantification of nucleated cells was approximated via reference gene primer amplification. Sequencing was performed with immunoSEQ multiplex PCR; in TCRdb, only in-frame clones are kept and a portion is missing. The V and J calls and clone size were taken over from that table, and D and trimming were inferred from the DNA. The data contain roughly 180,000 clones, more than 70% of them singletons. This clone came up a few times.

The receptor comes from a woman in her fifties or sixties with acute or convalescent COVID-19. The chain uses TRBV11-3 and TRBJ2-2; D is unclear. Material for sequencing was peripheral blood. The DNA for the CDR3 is TGTGCCATCCAACCAACTAACACCGGGGAGCTGTTTTTT. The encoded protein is CAIQPTNTGELFF.